This TCR beta chain appears in the sequencing data of a study of identical twins. Study-level results: Insertions were reduced in abundant cord blood beta clonotypes but not in memory repertoires.

After removal of 5 bases from V and 3 bases from J, the junction contained 9 bases not matched to a gene. The CDR3 has 15 amino acids. Germline V lookup: CDR1 SGHRS, CDR2 YFSETQ. It was template switching that added a universal primer site, and there were unique molecular identifiers on the cDNA. Via MiXCR, TCRdb re-called the 5' RACE reads, giving one row per CDR3 protein. Of more than 1.5 million distinct CDR3 sequences in the sample, about 32% were seen once. Comment on this clonotype: What it recognizes is unknown.

The chain uses TRBV5-1 and TRBJ1-2; TRBD1 matches 8 bases. This clonotype originated in a newborn girl in good health. Sequenced material: cord blood. The CDR3 DNA is TGCGCCAGCAGACAAGACAGGGGATATTACTATGGCTACACCTTC. Amino acids: CASRQDRGYYYGYTF. The variable domain in full, completed from reference TRBV5-1 and TRBJ1-2, reads KAGVTQTPRYLIKTRGQQVTLSCSPISGHRSVSWYQQTPGQGLQFLFEYFSETQRNKGNFPGRFSGRQFSNSRSEMNVSTLELGDSALYLCASRQDRGYYYGYTFGSGTRLTVV.